This entry features one T cell receptor beta chain sequence. The source of the sample is a study of blood T cell repertoires in COVID-19. Germline CDR1 SGHKS, CDR2 YYEKEE (reference sequence). The CDR3 has 14 amino acids. V gave up 1 base and J gave up 7 bases, with 12 bases separating them. The repertoire was sequenced with immunoSEQ multiplex PCR; TCRdb's copy has only in-frame clones and lacks some. The table has about 120,000 clones, roughly four fifths seen once. The TCR was taken from a human donor in a cohort sampled during active COVID-19. The rearrangement links TRBV5-5 to TRBJ1-5, with D possibly being TRBD1 (5 bases). Sequencing was carried out using peripheral blood. The chain's CDR3 is CASSLYSWGQPQHF. The CDR3 DNA sequence: TGTGCCAGCAGCTTGTATTCCTGGGGCCAGCCCCAGCATTTT.